The 20 T cell receptor beta chains reported below all come from one sample, sequenced in a study of cytomegalovirus exposure and HLA in healthy donors. Sequencing used immunoSEQ multiplex PCR; TCRdb keeps in-frame clones, though not all of them. The repertoire includes 150,000 to 200,000 clones, less than 90% of them detected once, and roughly 10% sits in the top ten. The specimen was PBMCs. Receptor source: a young man in good health and CMV-seropositive.

The chain combines TRBV28 with TRBJ1-1; D is unclear. The CDR3 is made up of 17 amino acids. Germline V gives CDR1 MDHEN, CDR2 SYDVKM. V lost 5 bases to trimming and J lost 2 bases, with 21 bases between them. The CDR3 here is CASSLTPFEGRNTEAFF. The CDR3 coding sequence is TGTGCCAGCAGTCTTACCCCCTTCGAGGGAAGAAACACTGAAGCTTTCTTT.

The chain recombines TRBV5-4 with TRBJ1-3, with a possible D match to TRBD1 (6 bases). The CDR3 loop spans 17 amino acids. V shed 4 bases and J shed 4 bases, with 21 bases lying between them. CDR1 is SGHNT, CDR2 YYREEE, per germline (reference sequence). CDR3 coding DNA: TGTGCCAGCAGCCCCGGCAGGGACAAGGGGATCGGAAACACCATATATTTT. Translated: CASSPGRDKGIGNTIYF.

The chain has TRBV11-3 and TRBJ2-1, with 7 positions matching TRBD2. The CDR3 spans 16 residues. The junction had 9 bases not matched to a gene; V was cut back by 4 bases and J by 3 bases. Germline CDR1 is SGHNT and CDR2 is YENEEA. The CDR3 DNA reads TGTGCCAGCAGCTCAAGGGGCGGGAGTAACTACAATGAGCAGTTCTTC. Its protein is CASSSRGGSNYNEQFF.

The chain recombines TRBV5-1 with TRBJ2-5, with 10 bases fitting TRBD1. V trimming: 4 bases; J trimming: 5 bases; junction bases outside the gene matches: 5. Germline values: CDR1 SGHRS, CDR2 YFSETQ. The CDR3 is made up of 14 amino acids. The CDR3 bases are TGCGCCAGCAGCGTGACAGGGGGCAGGGAGACCCAGTACTTC. It translates to CASSVTGGRETQYF.

V usage is TRBV6-1 and J usage is TRBJ1-2, with 8 positions matching TRBD1. The junction had 9 bases not matched to a gene; V was cut back by 5 bases and J by 4 bases. The CDR3 has 15 residues. Germline V lookup: CDR1 MNHNS, CDR2 SASEGT. In DNA form, the CDR3 reads TGTGCCAGCAGTTCATCAGGGGGCCCACTCTATGGCTACACCTTC. Protein product: CASSSSGGPLYGYTF.

The chain employs TRBV4-3 and TRBJ2-7; D may be TRBD2 (5 bases). Germline V gives CDR1 LGHNA, CDR2 YSLEER. This CDR3 is built from 15 residues. V was pared by 0 bases and J by 1 base, with 10 bases between. The CDR3 DNA follows: TGCGCCAGCAGCCAAGATTTCGGGGATTCCTACGAGCAGTACTTC. Protein sequence: CASSQDFGDSYEQYF.

This chain joins TRBV29-1 and TRBJ1-2; D is perhaps TRBD1 (5 bases). V lost 7 bases, J lost 4 bases, and 13 bases lay in between. The CDR3 has 12 residues. Germline lookup yields CDR1 SQVTM and CDR2 ANQGSEA. The CDR3 DNA is TGCAGCGCTGGACACGATTCCTATGGCTACACCTTC. This sequence encodes CSAGHDSYGYTF.

This sequence joins TRBV11-2 and TRBJ2-1, with D uncertain. This CDR3 region has 12 residues. Germline loops: CDR1 SGHAT, CDR2 FQNNGV. The V and J ends lost 4 bases and 5 bases respectively, with 6 bases between them. The CDR3 DNA sequence: TGTGCCAGCAGCTCCCCTAACAATGAGCAGTTCTTC. Its translation is CASSSPNNEQFF.

This clone was seen a single time. The chain has TRBV30 and TRBJ1-1; D not certain. V was pared by 8 bases and J by 2 bases, with 21 bases between. Germline V lookup: CDR1 GTSNPN, CDR2 SVGIG (reference sequence). The CDR3 runs to 15 residues. CDR3 sequence (DNA): TGTGCCCGTATCCCTAGGGAGGCAACTAACACTGAAGCTTTCTTT. This sequence encodes CARIPREATNTEAFF.

This clone was observed once. The chain joins TRBV5-6 to TRBJ1-2, with D tentatively TRBD1 (5 bases). The germline V gene has CDR1 SGHDT and CDR2 YYEEEE. This CDR3 spans 14 amino acids. Trimming took 1 base from V and 4 from J, leaving 11 bases between them. CDR3 DNA: TGTGCCAGCAGCTTGCAGACAGCGACCTATGGCTACACCTTC. Encoded protein: CASSLQTATYGYTF.

A few counts support this clone. V is TRBV9 and J is TRBJ2-1; D is unresolved. The CDR3 sequence is 13 residues long. The V end was cut by 0 bases, the J end by 5 bases, with 6 bases between. Germline loops: CDR1 SGDLS, CDR2 YYNGEE. The CDR3 loop reads CASSVVDNNEQFF. Here the CDR3 DNA reads TGTGCCAGCAGCGTAGTAGACAACAATGAGCAGTTCTTC.

The chain carries TRBV28 and TRBJ2-5, with no clear D. Trimming took 6 bases from V and 2 from J, leaving 16 bases between them. The CDR3 consists of 15 residues. Germline loops: CDR1 MDHEN, CDR2 SYDVKM. The CDR3 loop reads CASSRRLSSQETQYF. The DNA for the CDR3 is TGTGCCAGCAGCCGGCGACTCTCATCACAAGAGACCCAGTACTTC.

The chain couples TRBV25-1 to TRBJ2-1, with D possibly TRBD2 on 6 matching bases. Per germline, CDR1 MGHDK and CDR2 SYGVNS. The CDR3 sequence is 13 residues long. V dropped 4 bases and J dropped 7 bases, with 11 bases sitting between them. CDR3 in DNA: TGTGCCAGCAGTGTCCCCGGGGGAAATGAGCAGTTCTTC. It yields the protein CASSVPGGNEQFF. The full variable domain, rest sourced from reference TRBV25-1 and TRBJ2-1, is EADIYQTPRYLVIGTGKKITLECSQTMGHDKMYWYQQDPGMELHLIHYSYGVNSTEKGDLSSESTVSRIRTEHFPLTLESARPSHTSQYLCASSVPGGNEQFFGPGTRLTVL.

This chain uses TRBV7-9 with TRBJ2-5; D ambiguous. The CDR3 extends over 12 amino acids. Trimming took off 5 bases at V and 0 bases at J, with 4 bases between the two ends. Germline V gene lookup returns CDR1 SEHNR and CDR2 FQNEAQ (reference sequence). The CDR3 nucleotides are TGTGCCAGCAGCCAAAACCAAGAGACCCAGTACTTC. This codes for CASSQNQETQYF.

The chain is built from TRBV4-3 and TRBJ1-5, with TRBD1 as a possible D gene (6 bases). The CDR3 runs to 15 residues. V lost 0 bases, J lost 3 bases, and 9 bases lay in between. Germline-derived CDR1 and CDR2 are LGHNA and YSLEER. The CDR3 nucleotides read TGCGCCAGCAGCCAAGAGTGGACAGACAATCAGCCCCAGCATTTT. As protein: CASSQEWTDNQPQHF.

This sequence joins TRBV5-6 and TRBJ2-7; D is perhaps TRBD1 (5 bases). Germline V gives CDR1 SGHDT, CDR2 YYEEEE. With 1 base removed from V and 4 bases from J, the gap between germline ends came to 9 bases. CDR3 size: 13 residues. This CDR3 reads CASSLWGTYEQYF. The CDR3 DNA sequence: TGTGCCAGCAGCTTGTGGGGCACTTACGAGCAGTACTTC.

The rearrangement uses TRBV28 and TRBJ1-4; no clear D. Trimming took 5 bases from V and 8 from J, leaving 12 bases between them. This CDR3 comprises 13 residues. Germline V gives CDR1 MDHEN, CDR2 SYDVKM. The CDR3 DNA follows: TGTGCCAGCAGTACAGTAGGAATCGAAAAACTGTTTTTT. Encoded protein: CASSTVGIEKLFF.

V usage is TRBV5-1 and J usage is TRBJ1-2; no firm D call. CDR1 and CDR2 (germline): SGHRS, YFSETQ. Trimming removed 2 bases at V and 0 bases at J, with 8 bases between. CDR3 length: 14 amino acids. CDR3 coding DNA: TGCGCCAGCAGCTTACAGAGCACTAACTATGGCTACACCTTC. Translation gives CASSLQSTNYGYTF.

The genes are TRBV29-1 and TRBJ1-2; perhaps TRBD1 as D (6 bases). Per the germline V gene, CDR1 is SQVTM and CDR2 is ANQGSEA. CDR3 length: 12 amino acids. V lost 4 bases and J lost 4, with 10 bases in between. CDR3 in DNA: TGCAGCGTTGTTCCAGGGGTCTATGGCTACACCTTC. As protein: CSVVPGVYGYTF.

V usage is TRBV7-6 and J usage is TRBJ2-2; 10 bases match TRBD2. The CDR3 runs to 15 residues. V was clipped by 4 bases and J by 5 bases; unmatched bases: 4. Germline CDR1 reads SGHVS; CDR2 reads FNYEAQ. In DNA form, the CDR3 reads TGTGCCAGCAGCTGGACTAGCGGACAAACCGGGGAGCTGTTTTTT. This sequence encodes CASSWTSGQTGELFF.